One and the same sample provided the 13 T cell receptor beta chains below, sequenced in a study of shared clonotypes between healthy human individuals. The assay was immunoSEQ multiplex PCR, and TCRdb's table has in-frame clones only and misses some. In the table there are about 980,000 clones, approximately 76% of which are singletons. The sequenced sample was memory CD4+ T cells sorted from blood. Subset in this sample: CD45RA-negative fraction. The receptors were gathered from a man between 18 and 35 years old in good health.

This clone was seen a few times. The rearrangement joins TRBV5-1 to TRBJ1-6; 7 positions agree with TRBD1. This CDR3 has 15 residues. CDR1 and CDR2 from the germline V gene are SGHRS and YFSETQ. Trimming at V came to 0 bases and at J to 7 bases, leaving 4 bases not matched to a gene. The CDR3 region has the DNA TGCGCCAGCAGCTTGGAGGGACAGCTAAATTCACCCCTCCACTTT. Its translation: CASSLEGQLNSPLHF.

The V gene is TRBV18, the J gene TRBJ2-4; 8 nucleotides agree with TRBD1. The J segment lost 8 bases and the V segment lost 6 bases, leaving 6 bases of the junction unmatched. The CDR3 has 13 residues. CDR1 KGHSH and CDR2 LQKENI come from the germline V gene. CDR3 DNA: TGTGCCAGCTCCACAGGGGGTAGGGACATTCAGTACTTC. Translated, it gives CASSTGGRDIQYF.

The chain joins TRBV7-2 to TRBJ2-5, with no clear D. The CDR3 length is 14 residues. Germline-derived CDR1 and CDR2 are SGHTA and FQGNSA. With 3 bases removed from V and 1 base from J, the gap between germline ends came to 9 bases. For the CDR3, the DNA is TGTGCCAGCAGCTTGCGGTTCGGCCAAGAGACCCAGTACTTC. Amino acid sequence: CASSLRFGQETQYF.

The rearrangement joins TRBV6-1 to TRBJ2-1; weak D call: TRBD2 (6 bases). The V and J ends lost 7 bases and 0 bases respectively, with 13 bases between them. The CDR3 has 15 residues. Germline V gene data show CDR1 as MNHNS and CDR2 as SASEGT. This CDR3 is CASTGGAVSYNEQFF. The CDR3 nucleotides are TGTGCCAGCACAGGAGGGGCAGTCTCCTACAATGAGCAGTTCTTC.

V gene TRBV6-1 combines with J gene TRBJ1-6; D not resolved. The germline V gene has CDR1 MNHNS and CDR2 SASEGT. The CDR3 has 16 amino acids. The germline V and J ends were trimmed by 1 base and 2 bases, with 9 bases remaining between them. CDR3 residues: CASSEDGVAYNSPLHF. The CDR3 DNA reads as TGTGCCAGCAGTGAAGATGGGGTCGCCTATAATTCACCCCTCCACTTT.

The chain combines TRBV6-1 with TRBJ1-2, with a tentative D call TRBD1 (6 bases). CDR3 length equals 14 residues. Germline V gene lookup returns CDR1 MNHNS and CDR2 SASEGT. V was cut by 3 bases and J by 6 bases, with 14 bases left in between. DNA of the CDR3: TGTGCCAGCAGTGATCAGGGGCAATGGGATGGCTACACCTTC. As protein: CASSDQGQWDGYTF.

In this sample, this clone turned up a few times. This sequence joins TRBV5-6 and TRBJ1-5, with D unresolved. In germline, CDR1 is SGHDT, CDR2 YYEEEE. The V gene lost 1 base and the J gene lost 1 base, with 9 bases spanning the gap. This CDR3 spans 15 amino acids. CDR3 coding DNA: TGTGCCAGCAGCTTGAAAGGGCAAAGCAATCAGCCCCAGCATTTT. It codes for CASSLKGQSNQPQHF.

This clone was seen more than once but under ten times. This chain links TRBV11-2 with TRBJ1-1, with D uncertain. The CDR3 is 13 residues long. V was clipped by 3 bases and J by 2 bases, with 7 bases between them. The germline gives CDR1 SGHAT, CDR2 FQNNGV. This chain's CDR3 is CASSFRVNTEAFF. The CDR3 DNA is TGTGCCAGCAGCTTCAGAGTCAACACTGAAGCTTTCTTT.

This clone turned up a few times. This may stem from a read error, because a much larger clone lies one nucleotide away. This chain connects TRBV30 to TRBJ1-1; unclear D gene. This CDR3 contains 11 residues. The ends were cut back, 3 bases at V and 4 bases at J, with 6 bases in the middle. Per germline, CDR1 GTSNPN and CDR2 SVGIG (reference sequence). The CDR3 loop is CAWREGTEAFF. Written as DNA, the CDR3 is TGTGCCTGGAGGGAGGGCACTGAAGCTTTCTTT.

The genes are TRBV21-1 and TRBJ2-7; no DNA check was done on the table's D call, TRBD1. TRBV21-1 is shown as a pseudogene. The CDR3 consists of 14 residues. The CDR3 DNA reads TGTGCCAGCACTACCGGGACAGGGGGCTACGAGCAGTACTTC. Residues: CASTTGTGGYEQYF.

The rearrangement joins TRBV6-4 to TRBJ1-5; TRBD1 is a possible D gene (5 bases). V lost 5 bases and J lost 8, with 31 bases in between. The CDR3 has 19 residues. Germline CDR1 and CDR2: MRHNA and SNTAGT. CDR3 DNA sequence: TGTGCCAGCAGTCCCCTTCTATCCCTGGGTGGGGGTGGTTCTGAGCCCCAGCATTTT. This encodes CASSPLLSLGGGGSEPQHF.

The CDR3 DNA follows: TGTGCCAGCATGGGCAGGGCCACCGGGGAGCTGTTTTTT. It codes for CASMGRATGELFF. The chain carries TRBV6-5 and TRBJ2-2, with D possibly TRBD1 on 5 matching bases. This CDR3 region has 13 residues. CDR1 MNHEY and CDR2 SVGAGI come from the germline V gene. The V gene lost 7 bases and the J gene lost 4 bases, with 10 bases spanning the gap.

The V call is TRBV6-5, the J call TRBJ2-1, with D tentatively TRBD2 (6 bases). The CDR3 contains 16 residues. CDR1 is MNHEY, CDR2 SVGAGI, per germline. Between the trimmed V and J ends, which lost 4 bases and 0 bases, there was a span of 13 bases. CDR3 sequence: CASSFGTLSSYNEQFF. CDR3 nucleotides: TGTGCCAGCAGTTTTGGGACTCTTAGCTCCTACAATGAGCAGTTCTTC.